The T cell receptor beta chain under discussion was sequenced for a study of CD8 T cells in ankylosing spondylitis. Broader study findings: Among TCR beta sequences, a motif of several highly homologous variants appeared characteristic of ankylosing spondylitis blood. According to the report, clones linked to the disease were significantly enriched in matched synovial fluid samples taken from ankylosing spondylitis patients. Disease-linked clones bore a CD8+ phenotype, appearing relatively rarely in peripheral blood.

This clonotype was counted many times. What it binds is unknown. It was by quantitative 5'-RACE with molecular barcodes that TCR beta libraries were made. TCRdb called the 5' RACE reads again in MiXCR, with one record for every CDR3 protein. The table includes some 250,000 distinct CDR3 sequences, 9.5% to 12% detected once. Per germline, CDR1 SGHRS and CDR2 YFSETQ. The CDR3 runs 14 residues. The J segment lost 4 bases and the V segment lost 6 bases, leaving 7 bases of the junction unmatched. This sequence joins TRBV5-1 and TRBJ2-7, with 10 bases that match TRBD1. The source material was blood, either unsorted or a sorted T cell fraction (not recorded which). The sequence came from a male donor with ankylosing spondylitis or in good health (not recorded which). CDR3 coding DNA: TGCGCCAGCAAGGGACAGGGGAGTTCGTACGAGCAGTACTTC. Translated: CASKGQGSSYEQYF.